What follows is one T cell receptor beta chain and its context. The data derive from a study of shared clonotypes between healthy human individuals. Naive CD8 cells were CD45RO-negative, positively selected for CCR7, excluding terminally differentiated effector memory CD45RA+ cells. Nashville, Tennessee was home to all donors, each a Caucasian adult. Repertoires were generated with immunoSEQ multiplex PCR, while TCRdb's copy carries only in-frame clones and drops some. The sample consists of some 2,000,000 clones, about 95% of them appearing once. CDR1 LGHNA and CDR2 YSLEER come from the germline V gene. The V and J ends lost 0 bases and 3 bases respectively, with 21 bases between them. The CDR3 is 18 residues long.

The sequenced sample was naive CD8+ T cells sorted from blood. The chain couples TRBV4-3 to TRBJ2-7; tentative D call: TRBD2 (6 bases). The receptor comes from a man between 18 and 35 years old in good health. The CDR3 DNA reads as TGCGCCAGCAGCCAAGAAAGTTCCGCGGGACCTCCCTACTACGAGCAGTACTTC. It translates to CASSQESSAGPPYYEQYF.